This T cell receptor beta chain comes out of a study of human T cells and chemical hapten exposure. MiXCR, run by TCRdb on the RACE reads, gives a single entry per CDR3 protein. The sample consists of more than 250,000 distinct CDR3 sequences, approximately 8.6% of them appearing once. This clonotype was found a few times. This sample's time point: pre-sensitization, week 0. Treatment noted: therapeutic diphenylcyclopropenone sensitization with weekly scalp DPC. The input for sequencing was whole blood, taken in connection with sensitization to the hapten diphenylcyclopropenone (DPC). The source of this sequence is a woman aged 40 to 50 with alopecia areata. Some clones in this sample may be carry-over from other donors' samples.

The CDR3 spells CASSEHGQNYYGYTF. For the CDR3, the DNA is TGTGCCAGCAGTGAACACGGACAGAACTACTATGGCTACACCTTC. This chain uses TRBV7-2 with TRBJ1-2; D possibly corresponds to TRBD1 (6 bases). V gave up 6 bases and J gave up 3 bases, with 17 bases separating them. Germline V gives CDR1 SGHTA, CDR2 FQGNSA. CDR3 size: 15 residues. The whole variable domain, filled in from reference TRBV7-2 and TRBJ1-2, reads GAGVSQSPSNKVTEKGKDVELRCDPISGHTALYWYRQSLGQGLEFLIYFQGNSAPDKSGLPSDRFSAERTGGSVSTLTIQRTQQEDSAVYLCASSEHGQNYYGYTFGSGTRLTVV.